Here is one T cell receptor beta chain with its context. Its antigen is not known. CDR3 length: 15 amino acids. Germline lookup yields CDR1 MNHEY and CDR2 SVGAGI. V lost 11 bases and J lost 0, with 18 bases in between. This sample is part of a study of long-term antiretroviral therapy in people with HIV. Study overall: When the earliest samples were collected, ART was typically delayed until CD4 counts fell. Notes on the study in general: HIV repertoires showed narrower CDR3 length ranges than controls.

An immunoSEQ assay, version v3.0, was performed at survey level. A per-sample goal of about 40,000-55,000 T-cell genomes was targeted by sequencing. TCRdb's copy holds only in-frame clones and misses some; the assay was immunoSEQ multiplex PCR. The sample shows 29,000 or so clones, almost 95% of them seen only once. Specimens retained roughly 0.95-11 million cryopreserved PBMC preceding DNA extraction. This receptor was identified in a man over 45 with HIV. This chain links TRBV6-5 with TRBJ2-3; D may be TRBD1 or TRBD2 (5 bases each). The sample consisted of unsorted PBMCs, taken roughly 7.1 years after starting antiretroviral therapy. The CDR3 sequence: CAASRGLPSTDTQYF. In nucleotides, the CDR3 is TGTGCCGCCTCCCGGGGCCTCCCTAGCACAGATACGCAGTATTTT.